These 7 T cell receptor beta chains were all obtained from the same sample, sequenced in a study of blood T cell repertoires in COVID-19. Produced via immunoSEQ multiplex PCR; TCRdb's table is partial and in-frame only. The data contain over 45,000 clones, about 76% of them seen just once; the ten biggest clones take up around 20%. Sequencing used peripheral blood. These receptors were obtained from a human donor with active or convalescent COVID-19. The donor label of this sample is uncertain.

This chain joins TRBV11-2 and TRBJ2-3; perhaps TRBD1 as D (5 bases). CDR3 length equals 17 residues. Germline CDR1 is SGHAT and CDR2 is FQNNGV. Trimming removed 7 bases at V and 2 bases at J, with 22 bases between. The CDR3 here is CASNLAGARVHTDTQYF. The CDR3 nucleotides are TGTGCCAGCAACCTCGCTGGGGCACGGGTCCACACAGATACGCAGTATTTT.

This clone is a singleton in its sample. The chain employs TRBV30 and TRBJ2-5, with a weak D call TRBD1 (5 bases). CDR1 is GTSNPN and CDR2 is SVGIG in the germline V gene (reference sequence). Deletions cut 5 bases from V and 5 bases from J, with 9 bases between. The CDR3 is 11 residues long. CDR3 in amino acids: CAWSAGETQYF. CDR3 sequence (DNA): TGTGCCTGGTCGGCAGGGGAGACCCAGTACTTC.

The chain combines TRBV6-2 or TRBV6-3 with TRBJ2-3; 12 bases match TRBD1. This CDR3 has 15 residues. V lost 2 bases and J lost 4; bases outside the gene matches: 1. Germline V CDR1 and CDR2: MNHEY, SVGEGT. The DNA of the CDR3 is TGTGCCAGCAGTTACGGGACAGGGGGCGCAGATACGCAGTATTTT. Its protein is CASSYGTGGADTQYF.

CDR3 coding DNA: TGTGCCGCGACAGGGGGCAGGGAATCCTACGAGCAGTACTTC. Protein: CAATGGRESYEQYF. The rearrangement uses TRBV10-3 and TRBJ2-7; 10 bases agree with TRBD1. V trimming: 11 bases; J trimming: 1 base; junction bases outside the gene matches: 8. This CDR3 is built from 14 residues. Germline assignment: CDR1 ENHRY and CDR2 SYGVKD.

The chain links TRBV28 to TRBJ2-7; 8 bases agree with TRBD1. Germline CDR1 and CDR2: MDHEN and SYDVKM. The CDR3 runs 17 residues. Unmatched junction bases numbered 15, after V lost 4 bases and J lost 4 bases. In nucleotides, the CDR3 is TGTGCCAGCAGTTCCCGAGGACAGGGCCCTAGGCCTTACGAGCAGTACTTC. Protein: CASSSRGQGPRPYEQYF.

The chain carries TRBV6-5 and TRBJ1-1; TRBD1 might be the D (6 bases). The germline gives CDR1 MNHEY, CDR2 SVGAGI. V was shortened by 2 bases and J by 8 bases, with 6 bases between the two germline ends. The CDR3 contains 11 residues. The CDR3 DNA reads TGTGCCAGCAGTTACGGGACAGAAGCTTTCTTT. It encodes CASSYGTEAFF.

The chain has TRBV24-1 and TRBJ2-1; 11 bases fit TRBD1. The length of the CDR3 is 16 residues. V lost 4 bases, J lost 8 bases, and 9 bases stayed unmatched. CDR1 and CDR2 (germline): KGHDR, SFDVKD. The CDR3 spells CATSDPGQGDRDEQFF. The DNA for the CDR3 is TGTGCCACCAGTGACCCGGGACAGGGGGACAGAGATGAGCAGTTCTTC.